These 21 T cell receptor beta chains were all obtained from the same sample, sequenced in a study of blood T cell repertoires in COVID-19. Only in-frame clones appear in the TCRdb table, and some are missing; sequencing was by immunoSEQ multiplex PCR. The sample contains 110,000 or so clones, 84% of which appear only once. Material: peripheral blood. These receptors were obtained from a woman in her forties with acute or convalescent COVID-19.

This rearrangement joins TRBV19 to TRBJ1-4; TRBD1 is a possible D gene (6 bases). The CDR3 loop spans 15 amino acids. Germline V gives CDR1 LNHDA, CDR2 SQIVND (reference sequence). The ends were cut back, 4 bases at V and 5 bases at J, with 14 bases in the middle. In DNA form, the CDR3 reads TGTGCCAGTAGTACGTTTCAGGGGTCAAATGAAAAACTGTTTTTT. It translates to CASSTFQGSNEKLFF. Looking up the rest from reference TRBV19 and TRBJ1-4 gives the full variable domain: DGGITQSPKYLFRKEGQNVTLSCEQNLNHDAMYWYRQDPGQGLRLIYYSQIVNDFQKGDIAEGYSVSREKKESFPLTVTSAQKNPTAFYLCASSTFQGSNEKLFFGSGTQLSVL.

This chain connects TRBV19 to TRBJ2-3; 11 bases match TRBD2. The CDR3 is made up of 14 amino acids. Unmatched junction bases numbered 5, after V lost 7 bases and J lost 5 bases. CDR1 is LNHDA, CDR2 SQIVND, per germline (reference sequence). The CDR3 nucleotides are TGTGCCAGTACTAGCGGGGGGAAGAAAGATACGCAGTATTTT. Amino acid sequence: CASTSGGKKDTQYF.

This chain joins TRBV7-9 and TRBJ1-1; 8 bases map to TRBD1. Germline loops: CDR1 SEHNR, CDR2 FQNEAQ (reference sequence). CDR3 length: 15 amino acids. V was clipped by 3 bases and J by 0 bases; unmatched bases: 3. CDR3 nucleotide sequence: TGTGCCAGCAGCTTTGACAGGGGTATGAACACTGAAGCTTTCTTT. Translating gives CASSFDRGMNTEAFF.

V usage is TRBV11-2 and J usage is TRBJ1-4; D ambiguous. The germline V gene encodes CDR1 SGHAT and CDR2 FQNNGV. The CDR3 is made up of 14 amino acids. V lost 2 bases to trimming and J lost 2 bases, with 6 bases between them. CDR3: CASSLTGTNEKLFF. The CDR3 coding sequence is TGTGCCAGCAGCTTAACGGGGACTAATGAAAAACTGTTTTTT.

The gene calls are TRBV27 and TRBJ2-1, with TRBD2 matching 7 bases. The CDR3 sequence is 17 residues long. V lost 0 bases, J lost 5 bases, and 10 bases stayed unmatched. Germline V lookup: CDR1 MNHEY, CDR2 SMNVEV (reference sequence). The CDR3 reads CASSLSTGTNVDNEQFF. CDR3 nucleotide sequence: TGTGCCAGCAGTTTATCGACCGGGACTAACGTGGACAATGAGCAGTTCTTC.

The rearrangement uses TRBV7-8 and TRBJ2-4, with TRBD2 matching over 7 bases. V gave up 5 bases and J gave up 8 bases; unmatched junction bases: 6. The CDR3 is made up of 13 amino acids. The germline V gene encodes CDR1 SGHVS and CDR2 FQNEAQ. Here the CDR3 reads CASSRLARDIQYF. In DNA, the CDR3 is TGTGCCAGCAGCCGACTAGCAAGGGACATTCAGTACTTC.

The V and J genes are TRBV7-9 and TRBJ1-1; tentatively, D is TRBD1 (5 bases). CDR3 length: 16 amino acids. V was shortened by 3 bases and J by 8 bases, with 22 bases between the two germline ends. The germline gives CDR1 SEHNR, CDR2 FQNEAQ (reference sequence). The CDR3 sequence: CASSFMEGPWRGEAFF. Here the CDR3 DNA reads TGTGCCAGCAGCTTCATGGAGGGTCCATGGAGGGGCGAAGCTTTCTTT.

The rearrangement links TRBV19 to TRBJ1-2; 9 nucleotides agree with TRBD1. V dropped 6 bases and J dropped 5; count of bases not matched to a gene: 13. CDR1 LNHDA and CDR2 SQIVND come from the germline V gene (reference sequence). This CDR3 is 16 amino acids long. This chain's CDR3 is CASRAGTGRRVYGYTF. In DNA form, the CDR3 reads TGTGCCAGTAGGGCCGGGACAGGGCGGCGGGTGTATGGCTACACCTTC.

This clone was detected a few times. The rearrangement links TRBV27 to TRBJ1-6; 7 nucleotides align to TRBD1. The CDR3 loop spans 14 amino acids. In germline, CDR1 is MNHEY, CDR2 SMNVEV (reference sequence). V shed 5 bases, J shed 5 bases, and the junction held 3 bases outside the gene matches. CDR3 nucleotide sequence: TGTGCCAGCAGTCTCGACAGGGATAATTCACCCCTCCACTTT. Translation: CASSLDRDNSPLHF.

The chain has TRBV3-1 (or the pseudogene TRBV3-2) and TRBJ1-6; D ambiguous. The germline CDR1 and CDR2 sequences are LGHDT and YNNKEL (reference sequence). The germline V and J ends were trimmed by 0 bases and 13 bases, with 13 bases remaining between them. This CDR3 contains 14 residues. The CDR3 coding sequence is TGTGCCAGCAGCCAAGACGGGTCTCAAAGGCCCCTCCACTTT. Amino acids: CASSQDGSQRPLHF.

The chain employs TRBV6-5 and TRBJ1-6; 8 bases are a match to TRBD1. The CDR3 has 14 residues. Germline values: CDR1 MNHEY, CDR2 SVGAGI. V gave up 6 bases and J gave up 6 bases; unmatched junction bases: 4. The CDR3 nucleotides are TGTGCCAGCAGACTCACAGGGGGTAATTCACCCCTCCACTTT. Amino acid sequence: CASRLTGGNSPLHF.

V usage is TRBV7-2 and J usage is TRBJ2-2; possibly TRBD2 for D (7 bases). V was trimmed by 5 bases and J by 4 bases, leaving 11 bases between them. CDR1 and CDR2 from the germline V gene are SGHTA and FQGNSA. The CDR3 consists of 14 residues. CDR3 protein: CASSPRGGTGELFF. In DNA, the CDR3 is TGTGCCAGCAGCCCAAGGGGGGGCACCGGGGAGCTGTTTTTT. The variable domain in full, with the rest retrieved from reference TRBV7-2 and TRBJ2-2, is GAGVSQSPSNKVTEKGKDVELRCDPISGHTALYWYRQSLGQGLEFLIYFQGNSAPDKSGLPSDRFSAERTGGSVSTLTIQRTQQEDSAVYLCASSPRGGTGELFFGEGSRLTVL.

The chain combines TRBV23-1 with TRBJ2-7; 10 bases map to TRBD1. TRBV23-1 is reported as an ORF; its role is uncertain. CDR3 length: 15 residues. Germline trimming cut 0 bases from V and 6 bases from J; bases unmatched to any gene: 5. CDR3 sequence reads: CASSQSTGGKFEQYF. The CDR3 bases are TGCGCCAGCAGTCAATCGACAGGGGGCAAATTCGAGCAGTACTTC.

J is TRBJ1-4 and V is TRBV18, with D perhaps matching TRBD1 (6 bases). Trimming took 3 bases from V and 6 from J, leaving 17 bases between them. The V gene's germline CDR1 is KGHSH and CDR2 LQKENI. This CDR3 is 16 amino acids long. Written as DNA, the CDR3 is TGTGCCAGCTCACCTCTAAGGACAGCTGGCGATGAAAAACTGTTTTTT. This sequence encodes CASSPLRTAGDEKLFF.

The sample holds one count of this clone. The chain links TRBV7-9 to TRBJ1-1; D call uncertain. The CDR3 runs to 15 residues. Germline V lookup: CDR1 SEHNR, CDR2 FQNEAQ (reference sequence). Trimming took off 6 bases at V and 1 base at J, with 15 bases between the two ends. The CDR3 coding sequence is TGTGCCAGCAGTCCTAACTATGCATCGAACACTGAAGCTTTCTTT. It is translated as CASSPNYASNTEAFF.

The V call is TRBV19, the J call TRBJ1-5; 8 nucleotides align to TRBD1. After removal of 5 bases from V and 0 bases from J, the junction contained 9 bases not matched to a gene. The germline V gene encodes CDR1 LNHDA and CDR2 SQIVND (reference sequence). This CDR3 contains 17 residues. CDR3 coding DNA: TGTGCCAGTAGTCTCCGGGACAGGACGAATAGCAATCAGCCCCAGCATTTT. Protein sequence: CASSLRDRTNSNQPQHF. The complete variable domain, with remaining parts taken from reference TRBV19 and TRBJ1-5, reads DGGITQSPKYLFRKEGQNVTLSCEQNLNHDAMYWYRQDPGQGLRLIYYSQIVNDFQKGDIAEGYSVSREKKESFPLTVTSAQKNPTAFYLCASSLRDRTNSNQPQHFGDGTRLSIL.

This rearrangement joins TRBV5-1 to TRBJ2-1; D remains ambiguous. Trimming took off 0 bases at V and 7 bases at J, with 17 bases between the two ends. Germline V gene lookup returns CDR1 SGHRS and CDR2 YFSETQ. The CDR3 consists of 16 residues. The CDR3 nucleotides are TGCGCCAGCAGCTTGGACCCGGCAGGTCTTCGGAATGAGCAGTTCTTC. It encodes CASSLDPAGLRNEQFF.

This clone occurred a few times. The rearrangement links TRBV5-6 to TRBJ1-3; weak D call: TRBD1 (6 bases). The CDR3 has 16 amino acids. The germline V gene encodes CDR1 SGHDT and CDR2 YYEEEE. The V gene lost 5 bases and the J gene lost 0 bases, with 15 bases spanning the gap. This CDR3 is CASSGDRRSSGNTIYF. The CDR3 DNA sequence: TGTGCCAGCAGTGGTGACAGGCGTAGCTCTGGAAACACCATATATTTT.

V and J are TRBV7-9 and TRBJ1-2; D is undetermined. Germline CDR1 SEHNR, CDR2 FQNEAQ (reference sequence). With 3 bases removed from V and 1 base from J, the gap between germline ends came to 6 bases. There are 13 residues in the CDR3. CDR3 amino acids: CASSFSVNYGYTF. The CDR3 DNA reads TGTGCCAGCAGCTTTTCAGTTAACTATGGCTACACCTTC.

V and J are TRBV12-5 and TRBJ1-6; 8 positions match TRBD1. This CDR3 spans 17 amino acids. From germline, CDR1 is LGHNT and CDR2 FRNRAP. Trimming took 6 bases from V and 6 from J; bases not matched to a gene: 13. The CDR3: CASGDPSGGAFNSPLHF. CDR3 DNA sequence: TGTGCTAGTGGGGACCCCTCAGGGGGCGCTTTTAATTCACCCCTCCACTTT.

The chain recombines TRBV19 with TRBJ1-5, with D tentatively TRBD1 (6 bases). V was shortened by 3 bases and J by 1 base, with 10 bases between the two germline ends. The germline V gene has CDR1 LNHDA and CDR2 SQIVND (reference sequence). The CDR3 is 15 residues long. CDR3 DNA: TGTGCCAGTAGTATTGGGGGCGCAAGCAATCAGCCCCAGCATTTT. Its protein is CASSIGGASNQPQHF. Combining the CDR3 with reference TRBV19 and TRBJ1-5 gives the whole variable domain DGGITQSPKYLFRKEGQNVTLSCEQNLNHDAMYWYRQDPGQGLRLIYYSQIVNDFQKGDIAEGYSVSREKKESFPLTVTSAQKNPTAFYLCASSIGGASNQPQHFGDGTRLSIL.